The 22 T cell receptor beta chains given below trace back to one sample, sequenced in a study of OX40 agonist ivuxolimab in advanced cancers. The method behind the library was the immunoSEQ multiplex PCR assay. Imported from immuneACCESS, the table was reduced by TCRdb to in-frame sequences with V and J called. These copies leave out some clones; in studies compared against another copy, an unresolved V gene accounts for under half, and the cause of the remainder is not known. For this sample there are roughly 120,000 clones; around 90% appear just once. Less than 0.3% of the sample rests with the top ten. Sequenced material: CD4+ or CD8+ T cells sorted from blood, taken in a trial of the OX40 agonist ivuxolimab. The receptor source for this set is an adult with an advanced solid tumor such as melanoma, head and neck, liver or kidney cancer.

The rearrangement links TRBV6-6 to TRBJ1-6; a possible D gene is TRBD1 (5 bases). The CDR3 has 14 amino acids. Germline loops: CDR1 MNHNY, CDR2 SVGAGI (reference sequence). Trimming pared 10 bases from V and 6 bases from J, leaving 16 bases between. The CDR3 DNA follows: TGTGCCACCAGGGAGGGCACTCCTAATTCACCCCTCCACTTT. Its protein is CATREGTPNSPLHF.

The chain uses TRBV5-1 and TRBJ1-4, with D possibly matching TRBD1 (5 bases). In germline, CDR1 is SGHRS, CDR2 YFSETQ. The CDR3 spans 15 residues. V lost 0 bases, J lost 8 bases, and 14 bases lay in between. The CDR3 spells CASSLGAGSVEKLFF. Here the CDR3 DNA reads TGCGCCAGCAGCTTGGGGGCAGGGTCGGTCGAAAAACTGTTTTTT.

This chain links TRBV9 with TRBJ2-7, with 7 bases aligning to TRBD2. The CDR3 runs 16 residues. Germline V gene sequence: CDR1 SGDLS, CDR2 YYNGEE. Trimming removed 0 bases from V and 2 bases from J; junction bases left unmatched: 8. CDR3 coding DNA: TGTGCCAGCAGCGTAGGGTCCCAGCGGGGAACCTACGAGCAGTACTTC. Protein: CASSVGSQRGTYEQYF.

CDR3 nucleotides: TGTGCCAGCAGCTTAAATGGGGGTTCCGGCACTGAAGCTTTCTTT. This encodes CASSLNGGSGTEAFF. V gene TRBV11-1 combines with J gene TRBJ1-1; D is perhaps TRBD1 (5 bases). This CDR3 region has 15 residues. Germline values: CDR1 SGHAT, CDR2 FQDESV (reference sequence). V lost 2 bases, J lost 4 bases, and 14 bases lay in between.

This chain connects TRBV19 to TRBJ2-6; the D is unclear. Trimming cost V 6 bases and J 0 bases, with 6 bases left between them. The CDR3 is 14 amino acids. Per germline, CDR1 LNHDA and CDR2 SQIVND (reference sequence). CDR3 sequence: CASSLYSGANVLTF. CDR3 coding DNA: TGTGCCAGTAGCCTTTACTCTGGGGCCAACGTCCTGACTTTC. The full variable domain, with the rest looked up from reference TRBV19 and TRBJ2-6, is DGGITQSPKYLFRKEGQNVTLSCEQNLNHDAMYWYRQDPGQGLRLIYYSQIVNDFQKGDIAEGYSVSREKKESFPLTVTSAQKNPTAFYLCASSLYSGANVLTFGAGSRLTVL.

The chain links TRBV5-1 to TRBJ1-1, with 7 bases matching TRBD1. The germline V gene encodes CDR1 SGHRS and CDR2 YFSETQ. This CDR3 region has 15 residues. V shed 5 bases and J 3 bases; nucleotides not matched to a gene: 10. For the CDR3, the DNA is TGCGCCAGCAGTACTGAAAGGGGGCAGGACACTGAAGCTTTCTTT. Encoded protein: CASSTERGQDTEAFF.

The gene calls are TRBV9 and TRBJ1-4, with D possibly being TRBD1 (6 bases). Trimming removed 4 bases from V and 6 bases from J, with 16 bases in between. CDR1 and CDR2 from the germline V gene are SGDLS and YYNGEE. This CDR3 region has 15 residues. The CDR3 is CASSPMAGVDEKLFF. In nucleotides, the CDR3 is TGTGCCAGCAGCCCGATGGCAGGGGTTGATGAAAAACTGTTTTTT.

The V gene is TRBV5-6, the J gene TRBJ2-3, with D unresolved. The CDR3 loop spans 12 amino acids. The V gene's germline CDR1 is SGHDT and CDR2 YYEEEE. V was shortened by 0 bases and J by 2 bases, with 1 base between the two germline ends. The CDR3 is CASSLDTDTQYF. In DNA, the CDR3 is TGTGCCAGCAGCTTGGACACAGATACGCAGTATTTT.

This chain joins TRBV9 and TRBJ1-1, with a tentative D call TRBD1 (6 bases). CDR3 length equals 16 residues. Germline CDR1 reads SGDLS; CDR2 reads YYNGEE. Trimming took off 5 bases at V and 0 bases at J, with 17 bases between the two ends. The DNA of the CDR3 is TGTGCCAGCAGGTCCCCGGACAGAAGTTTGAACACTGAAGCTTTCTTT. Translation: CASRSPDRSLNTEAFF.

The chain combines TRBV5-1 with TRBJ1-2, with D unclear. CDR3 length: 16 amino acids. The V end was cut by 4 bases, the J end by 4 bases, with 20 bases between. Germline values: CDR1 SGHRS, CDR2 YFSETQ. The CDR3 spells CASSPVANRPSYGYTF. CDR3 coding DNA: TGCGCCAGCAGCCCGGTCGCTAATCGGCCCTCCTATGGCTACACCTTC.

The chain links TRBV19 to TRBJ1-5; 8 bases align to TRBD1. The CDR3 consists of 15 residues. J gave up 3 bases and V 8 bases, and 9 bases lay outside the gene matches. In germline, CDR1 is LNHDA, CDR2 SQIVND (reference sequence). The CDR3 coding sequence is TGTGCCAGTTCCCCAGGGGGCGACCACAATCAGCCCCAGCATTTT. This encodes CASSPGGDHNQPQHF. Full variable domain (rest looked up from reference TRBV19 and TRBJ1-5): DGGITQSPKYLFRKEGQNVTLSCEQNLNHDAMYWYRQDPGQGLRLIYYSQIVNDFQKGDIAEGYSVSREKKESFPLTVTSAQKNPTAFYLCASSPGGDHNQPQHFGDGTRLSIL.

This chain connects TRBV19 to TRBJ2-1; D is possibly TRBD2 (5 bases). Germline values: CDR1 LNHDA, CDR2 SQIVND (reference sequence). The CDR3 length is 14 residues. The germline V and J ends were trimmed by 5 bases and 5 bases, with 13 bases remaining between them. The CDR3 protein is CASSFRGQDNEQFF. The CDR3 coding sequence is TGTGCCAGTAGTTTCCGGGGTCAGGACAATGAGCAGTTCTTC.

In its sample, this clone was seen a few times. This chain joins TRBV30 and TRBJ1-5; D not resolved. V was cut by 4 bases and J by 4 bases, with 17 bases left in between. Germline CDR1 is GTSNPN and CDR2 is SVGIG (reference sequence). The CDR3 loop spans 15 amino acids. The CDR3 spells CAWTNGGSVNQPQHF. The CDR3 DNA is TGTGCCTGGACCAATGGTGGCAGCGTAAATCAGCCCCAGCATTTT.

The chain is built from TRBV7-2 and TRBJ2-3; 8 nucleotides match TRBD2. J lost 4 bases, V lost 0 bases, and 6 bases had no gene match. The CDR3 extends over 16 amino acids. Germline loops: CDR1 SGHTA, CDR2 FQGNSA. Written as DNA, the CDR3 is TGTGCCAGCAGCTTAGCGAGCGGGGGTGGCGCAGATACGCAGTATTTT. Translating it yields CASSLASGGGADTQYF.

The chain is built from TRBV15 and TRBJ2-5; possible D gene TRBD1, 6 bases. V was shortened by 3 bases and J by 2 bases, with 13 bases between the two germline ends. Per germline, CDR1 LNHNV and CDR2 YYDKDF (reference sequence). This CDR3 has 15 amino acids. The CDR3 DNA reads as TGTGCCACCAGCAGGGACCCGACAGGACAAGAGACCCAGTACTTC. It translates to CATSRDPTGQETQYF.

The genes are TRBV6-1 and TRBJ1-1; D is uncertain. Deletions cut 6 bases from V and 3 bases from J, with 14 bases between. The CDR3 length is 14 residues. Germline CDR1 MNHNS, CDR2 SASEGT. This CDR3 reads CASRELLRDTEAFF. In nucleotides, the CDR3 is TGTGCCAGCAGGGAACTCCTGAGGGACACTGAAGCTTTCTTT.

This rearrangement joins TRBV7-9 to TRBJ1-2; perhaps TRBD1 as D (6 bases). Germline V gives CDR1 SEHNR, CDR2 FQNEAQ (reference sequence). This CDR3 has 15 amino acids. V was clipped by 5 bases and J by 4 bases, with 17 bases between them. The chain's CDR3 is CASSNRDIGSYGYTF. The CDR3 coding sequence is TGTGCCAGCAGCAACCGGGACATTGGGAGCTATGGCTACACCTTC.

This clone was recorded only once. The J gene is TRBJ2-7, the V gene TRBV7-2, with D possibly matching TRBD2 (5 bases). Germline V gene data show CDR1 as SGHTA and CDR2 as FQGNSA. The CDR3 spans 13 residues. The V end was cut by 7 bases, the J end by 3 bases, with 13 bases between. The CDR3, as DNA: TGTGCCAGCACCATGAGCCGGGACTACGAGCAGTACTTC. Its protein is CASTMSRDYEQYF. The whole variable domain, filled in from reference TRBV7-2 and TRBJ2-7, reads GAGVSQSPSNKVTEKGKDVELRCDPISGHTALYWYRQSLGQGLEFLIYFQGNSAPDKSGLPSDRFSAERTGGSVSTLTIQRTQQEDSAVYLCASTMSRDYEQYFGPGTRLTVT.

This chain connects TRBV6-1 to TRBJ2-2; D unclear. This CDR3 is 13 amino acids long. Germline values: CDR1 MNHNS, CDR2 SASEGT. The V end was cut by 1 base, the J end by 8 bases, with 8 bases between. In nucleotides, the CDR3 is TGTGCCAGCAGTGAAGGATGGGGAGGGGAGCTGTTTTTT. This sequence encodes CASSEGWGGELFF.

The chain has TRBV5-6 and TRBJ2-5, with 10 bases identical to TRBD2. Germline lookup yields CDR1 SGHDT and CDR2 YYEEEE. The V and J ends lost 2 bases and 1 base, in that order; junction bases with no gene match: 8. The CDR3 has 17 residues. The CDR3 region has the DNA TGTGCCAGCAGCTTCGGACCGGGACTAGCGTCCCAAGAGACCCAGTACTTC. This codes for CASSFGPGLASQETQYF.

The chain recombines TRBV5-6 with TRBJ1-1; D unclear. The germline V and J ends were trimmed by 2 bases and 3 bases, with 11 bases remaining between them. Germline CDR1 is SGHDT and CDR2 is YYEEEE. This CDR3 comprises 14 residues. The CDR3 loop is CASSLLGRDTEAFF. In nucleotides, the CDR3 is TGTGCCAGCAGCTTACTAGGGAGGGACACTGAAGCTTTCTTT.

V and J are TRBV28 and TRBJ2-7, with D maybe TRBD1 (5 bases). The germline V and J ends were trimmed by 6 bases and 0 bases, with 9 bases remaining between them. This CDR3 region has 13 residues. Germline V gene sequence: CDR1 MDHEN, CDR2 SYDVKM. The CDR3 nucleotides are TGTGCCAGCAGAAATAGGGGCTCCTACGAGCAGTACTTC. Residues: CASRNRGSYEQYF.